This is a list of T cell receptor beta chains from one sample in a study of low-dose radiotherapy and immunotherapy resistance in tumors. TCRdb called the reads again in MiXCR, with one record for every CDR3 protein. This sample has 64,000 or so distinct CDR3 sequences, with more than 25% found just once. Source: PBMCs, taken before treatment. The receptors were gathered from a female donor with ovarian cancer. Each CDR3 is given with its conserved first and last residue. The D gene is left open where the match is weak. Some rows have no size entry. The others give once, few or many, or a class for an expanded clone.

J gene: TRBJ2-2
clone size: -
V gene: TRBV27
D gene: TRBD1
CDR3 DNA: TGTGCCAGCAGTTTCAGGCAGGGGGCGGCCGGGGAGCTGTTTTTT
CDR3 protein: CASSFRQGAAGELFF

J gene: TRBJ2-1
clone size: many
V gene: TRBV7-6
D gene: TRBD1
CDR3 DNA: TGTGCCAGCAGCTTAAGAGGGGGCCTCGAGCAGTTCTTC
CDR3 protein: CASSLRGGLEQFF

J gene: TRBJ1-1
clone size: many
V gene: TRBV19
D gene: -
CDR3 DNA: TGTGCCAGTAGTATAGTGGCAGGGGAAGGCACTGAAGCTTTCTTT
CDR3 protein: CASSIVAGEGTEAFF

J gene: TRBJ2-7
clone size: many
V gene: TRBV29-1
D gene: -
CDR3 DNA: TGCAGCGTTGGAGGGGGGGAGTACGAGCAGTACTTC
CDR3 protein: CSVGGGEYEQYF

J gene: TRBJ1-2
clone size: many
V gene: TRBV6-6
D gene: -
CDR3 DNA: TGTGCCAGCAGTTACTCGGGGACGTGGCACACCTTC
CDR3 protein: CASSYSGTWHTF

J gene: TRBJ2-4
clone size: many
V gene: TRBV7-2
D gene: -
CDR3 DNA: TGTGCCAGCAGCCCAACAGCGGGGACAATCAAAAACATTCAGTACTTC
CDR3 protein: CASSPTAGTIKNIQYF

J gene: TRBJ2-5
clone size: many
V gene: TRBV10-3
D gene: -
CDR3 DNA: TGTGCCATCAGTGAGTCCGGCAGGGAGGAGACCCAGTACTTC
CDR3 protein: CAISESGREETQYF

J gene: TRBJ1-1
clone size: few
V gene: TRBV28
D gene: -
CDR3 DNA: TGTGCCAGCAGTCAAACGGGCCGACGGGGTGAAGCTTTCTTT
CDR3 protein: CASSQTGRRGEAFF

J gene: TRBJ1-5
clone size: -
V gene: TRBV6-5
D gene: -
CDR3 DNA: TGTGCCAGCAGTTACCCCAACGGGCCCCAGCATTTT
CDR3 protein: CASSYPNGPQHF

J gene: TRBJ2-5
clone size: many
V gene: TRBV20-1
D gene: -
CDR3 DNA: TGCAGTGCTTCCCAGGGGCAGGAGACCCAGTACTTC
CDR3 protein: CSASQGQETQYF

J gene: TRBJ2-3
clone size: medium-sized
V gene: TRBV1
D gene: -
CDR3 DNA: TGCACCAGCAGCCCCGTCGGGGATACGCAGTATTTT
CDR3 protein: CTSSPVGDTQYF